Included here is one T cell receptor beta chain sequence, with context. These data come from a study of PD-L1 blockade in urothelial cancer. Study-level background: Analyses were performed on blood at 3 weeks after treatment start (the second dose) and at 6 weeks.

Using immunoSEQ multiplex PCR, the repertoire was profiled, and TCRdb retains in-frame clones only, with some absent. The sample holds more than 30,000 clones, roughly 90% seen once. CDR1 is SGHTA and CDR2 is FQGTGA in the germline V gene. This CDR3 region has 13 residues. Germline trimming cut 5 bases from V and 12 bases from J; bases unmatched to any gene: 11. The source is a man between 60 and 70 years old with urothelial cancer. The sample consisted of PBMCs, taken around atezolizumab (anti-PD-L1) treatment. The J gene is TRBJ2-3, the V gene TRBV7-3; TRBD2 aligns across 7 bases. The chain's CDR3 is CASSPTSQGEQYF. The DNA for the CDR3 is TGTGCCAGCAGCCCGACTAGCCAGGGAGAACAGTATTTT.